The entry that follows covers one T cell receptor (beta chain) sequence. The data originate from a study of blood T cell repertoires in COVID-19. The V and J ends lost 3 bases and 2 bases respectively, with 10 bases between them. Germline CDR1 reads MNHEY; CDR2 reads SVGAGI. This CDR3 has 14 amino acids. Here immunoSEQ multiplex PCR was the method, and the copy in TCRdb shows in-frame clones only, minus some. The repertoire consists of 70,000 to 95,000 clones, with around nine tenths occurring once and the leading ten covering roughly 8.1%. The chain combines TRBV6-5 with TRBJ2-5; D uncertain. The sequence was collected from a woman in her sixties or seventies with acute or convalescent COVID-19. Specimen: peripheral blood. CDR3 amino acids: CASSYLGRQETQYF. The CDR3 DNA is TGTGCCAGCAGTTATCTAGGCAGACAAGAGACCCAGTACTTC.